This TCR beta chain was recorded in a study of regulatory T cells in long-lasting Graves disease. Building of the TCR beta libraries involved iRepertoire HTBI primers and Arm-PCR of CDR3 regions. TCRdb ran MiXCR on the multiplex PCR reads and lists one entry per CDR3 protein. This table has 400,000 to 650,000 distinct CDR3 sequences, roughly 16% appearing once. The V gene's germline CDR1 is SGHRS and CDR2 YFSETQ. This CDR3 spans 17 amino acids. V was cut by 0 bases and J by 3 bases, with 15 bases left in between. Time point in this sample: newly diagnosed GD, antithyroid drugs for less than 3 months. From PBMCs, RNA was extracted and then used to make the TCR library. These data also formed part of another study, on T cells in Graves' hyperthyroidism and ophthalmopathy. That paper states: An absence of ophthalmopathy progression within 18 months meant stable Graves' hyperthyroidism.

The chain uses TRBV5-1 and TRBJ2-2, with a possible D match to TRBD2 (5 bases). This sequence originates from a woman aged 35-65 years with Graves disease. The source material was peripheral blood mononuclear cells (PBMCs), sampled at new diagnosis, from a patient treated with antithyroid drugs. This CDR3 reads CASSLGLSGDYTGELFF. DNA for the CDR3: TGCGCCAGCAGCTTGGGTTTGTCCGGGGATTACACCGGGGAGCTGTTTTTT. The entire variable domain, with the rest obtained from reference TRBV5-1 and TRBJ2-2, is as follows: KAGVTQTPRYLIKTRGQQVTLSCSPISGHRSVSWYQQTPGQGLQFLFEYFSETQRNKGNFPGRFSGRQFSNSRSEMNVSTLELGDSALYLCASSLGLSGDYTGELFFGEGSRLTVL.